These T cell receptor beta chains were read from a single sample in a study of cytomegalovirus exposure and HLA in healthy donors. This table comes from immunoSEQ multiplex PCR, and its TCRdb copy is limited to in-frame clones, with some not included. This table holds 100,000 or so clones, under 80% found once. The sample was PBMCs. All receptors come from a woman aged 18-29 years in good health and CMV-seropositive. Both conserved end residues are part of each CDR3. D genes are given only for firm matches. Clone size is shown for a subset of rows, as once, few, many or a class of expanded clone.

V	J	D	size	CDR3	DNA
TRBV7-8	TRBJ2-7	NA	NA	CASSLGGEREQYF	TGTGCCAGCAGCTTAGGTGGGGAGAGGGAGCAGTACTTC
TRBV29-1	TRBJ1-1	NA	NA	CSVRGTEAFF	TGCAGCGTCAGGGGAACTGAAGCTTTCTTT
TRBV28	TRBJ2-7	TRBD2	NA	CASRGVGVRGSGYEQYF	TGTGCCAGCAGGGGGGTTGGAGTTCGCGGGAGTGGCTACGAGCAGTACTTC
TRBV14	TRBJ2-7	NA	NA	CASSQTGVSYEQYF	TGTGCCAGCAGCCAAACGGGGGTCTCCTACGAGCAGTACTTC
TRBV28	TRBJ1-2	NA	once	CASSLRGTYGYTF	TGTGCCAGCAGTTTAAGGGGGACCTATGGCTACACCTTC
TRBV9	TRBJ1-1	NA	NA	CASSVGGDTEAFF	TGTGCCAGCAGCGTAGGAGGTGACACTGAAGCTTTCTTT
TRBV30	TRBJ2-7	NA	NA	CAWTLGHHYEQYF	TGTGCCTGGACCCTGGGGCATCATTACGAGCAGTACTTC
TRBV28	TRBJ2-5	TRBD2	NA	CASSTPLGLAKETQYF	TGTGCCAGCAGTACCCCCCTGGGACTAGCGAAAGAGACCCAGTACTTC
TRBV4-3	TRBJ2-5	NA	NA	CASSQDGSKQETQYF	TGCGCCAGCAGCCAAGACGGGAGCAAACAAGAGACCCAGTACTTC
TRBV7-9	TRBJ1-4	TRBD1	many	CASSLAGQGATNEKLFF	TGTGCCAGCAGCTTAGCGGGACAGGGGGCGACTAATGAAAAACTGTTTTTT
TRBV7-2	TRBJ2-1	TRBD1	NA	CASSKGQGANEQFF	TGTGCCAGCAGCAAGGGACAGGGGGCAAATGAGCAGTTCTTC
TRBV29-1	TRBJ2-7	NA	NA	CSVVRGIYEQYF	TGCAGCGTAGTGAGGGGGATCTACGAGCAGTACTTC
TRBV5-6	TRBJ2-1	NA	NA	CASCQGYNEQFF	TGTGCCAGCTGCCAGGGTTACAATGAGCAGTTCTTC
TRBV5-1	TRBJ1-2	TRBD1	once	CASSLGTGSYGYTF	TGCGCCAGCAGCTTGGGGACAGGGAGCTATGGCTACACCTTC
TRBV14	TRBJ2-1	TRBD2	few	CASSPLAGGITYNEQFF	TGTGCCAGCAGCCCACTAGCGGGAGGGATCACCTACAATGAGCAGTTCTTC
TRBV14	TRBJ2-7	TRBD1	NA	CASSPGTGTYEQYF	TGTGCCAGCAGCCCCGGGACAGGGACCTACGAGCAGTACTTC
TRBV10-3	TRBJ2-1	TRBD2	NA	CAISESSGSGHNEQFF	TGTGCCATCAGTGAGTCTAGCGGGTCCGGTCACAATGAGCAGTTCTTC
TRBV7-9	TRBJ2-7	TRBD2	NA	CASSLTSGSYEQYF	TGTGCCAGCAGCTTAACTAGCGGGTCCTACGAGCAGTACTTC
TRBV11-2	TRBJ1-3	NA	NA	CASSFTGKTGNTIYF	TGTGCCAGCAGCTTTACAGGGAAGACTGGAAACACCATATATTTT
TRBV7-2	TRBJ1-2	TRBD1	NA	CASNYRDRTGGYTF	TGTGCCAGCAACTACCGGGACAGGACGGGCGGCTACACCTTC
TRBV29-1	TRBJ2-5	NA	NA	CSVEGSDQETQYF	TGCAGCGTTGAAGGTTCAGACCAAGAGACCCAGTACTTC
TRBV9	TRBJ2-3	NA	few	CASSVVSGSTDTQYF	TGTGCCAGCAGCGTAGTGTCAGGGAGCACAGATACGCAGTATTTT
TRBV7-8	TRBJ2-7	TRBD2	NA	CASSLVRTRTGPSYEQYF	TGTGCCAGCAGCTTAGTGCGGACTAGGACCGGGCCTTCCTACGAGCAGTACTTC
TRBV6-5	TRBJ1-2	TRBD1	few	CASSYSSQGDYGYTF	TGTGCCAGCAGTTACTCGTCACAGGGGGACTATGGCTACACCTTC
TRBV4-1	TRBJ1-5	TRBD1	few	CASSQEGRGDSNQPQHF	TGCGCCAGCAGCCAAGAAGGCAGGGGGGATAGCAATCAGCCCCAGCATTTT
TRBV28	TRBJ1-5	NA	NA	CAITRVGQPQHF	TGTGCCATTACTCGGGTGGGTCAGCCCCAGCATTTT
TRBV4-3	TRBJ2-6	TRBD2	once	CASSREGSGANVLTF	TGCGCCAGCAGCCGGGAGGGCTCTGGGGCCAACGTCCTGACTTTC
TRBV27	TRBJ2-1	TRBD2	NA	CASTPWAGDGNEQFF	TGTGCCAGCACCCCTTGGGCGGGAGACGGGAATGAGCAGTTCTTC
TRBV2	TRBJ2-3	NA	NA	CASSGRSADTQYF	TGTGCCAGCAGTGGCAGAAGCGCAGATACGCAGTATTTT
TRBV18	TRBJ2-1	TRBD2	NA	CASSKTSGGNNEQFF	TGTGCCAGCAGTAAGACTAGCGGAGGGAACAATGAGCAGTTCTTC
TRBV6-1	TRBJ2-7	TRBD2	NA	CASSGPGLAGTYEQYF	TGTGCCAGCAGTGGCCCGGGACTAGCGGGGACCTACGAGCAGTACTTC
TRBV6-6	TRBJ1-4	NA	NA	CASSYSPDRAEKLFF	TGTGCCAGCAGTTACTCGCCGGACAGAGCCGAAAAACTGTTTTTT
TRBV6-5	TRBJ2-1	NA	NA	CASWGHYYNEQFF	TGTGCCAGCTGGGGGCACTACTACAATGAGCAGTTCTTC
TRBV30	TRBJ2-7	TRBD1	once	CALKDRGRNEQYF	TGTGCCCTCAAAGACAGGGGGCGGAACGAGCAGTACTTC
TRBV14	TRBJ2-2	TRBD2	few	CASSRGLAGGTGELFF	TGTGCCAGCAGCCGCGGACTAGCGGGAGGTACCGGGGAGCTGTTTTTT
TRBV10-3	TRBJ2-7	NA	NA	CAISSTGKSPPGHEQYF	TGTGCCATCAGTTCTACAGGGAAGAGCCCGCCGGGGCACGAGCAGTACTTC
TRBV2	TRBJ1-1	NA	few	CARGGTEAFF	TGTGCCAGGGGGGGCACTGAAGCTTTCTTT
TRBV11-2	TRBJ2-7	TRBD2	NA	CASSLAWTSAKGEQYF	TGTGCCAGCAGCTTAGCATGGACTAGCGCCAAAGGCGAGCAGTACTTC
TRBV6-5	TRBJ2-3	TRBD2	NA	CASSSTSGNPDTQYF	TGTGCCAGCAGTTCCACTAGCGGGAACCCAGATACGCAGTATTTT
TRBV7-6	TRBJ2-1	TRBD1	NA	CASSVIRDRAYEQFF	TGTGCCAGCAGCGTTATCCGGGACAGGGCCTATGAGCAGTTCTTC
TRBV18	TRBJ1-2	TRBD1	NA	CASSRSGQGDYGYTF	TGTGCCAGCTCACGCTCGGGACAGGGGGACTATGGCTACACCTTC
TRBV28	TRBJ2-3	NA	NA	CASSSYRTLTDTQYF	TGTGCCAGCAGCTCATACAGAACCCTCACAGATACGCAGTATTTT
TRBV5-1	TRBJ2-5	TRBD2	NA	CASSLGTSGYQETQYF	TGCGCCAGCAGCTTGGGGACTAGCGGGTACCAAGAGACCCAGTACTTC
TRBV7-8	TRBJ2-7	TRBD1	NA	CASSLDRGDEQYF	TGTGCCAGCAGCTTAGACAGGGGAGACGAGCAGTACTTC
TRBV18	TRBJ1-1	NA	NA	CASSPTSQGNTEAFF	TGTGCCAGCTCACCGACATCACAGGGAAACACTGAAGCTTTCTTT
TRBV6-5	TRBJ1-2	NA	NA	CASSYGLLYGYTF	TGTGCCAGCAGTTACGGCCTCCTCTATGGCTACACCTTC
TRBV13	TRBJ1-3	TRBD1	NA	CASSSQGALSGNTIYF	TGTGCCAGCAGCTCCCAGGGGGCCCTCTCTGGAAACACCATATATTTT